This TCR beta chain was recorded in a study of cytomegalovirus exposure and HLA in healthy donors. On this clone: The antigen is not known.

Regarding the study as a whole: In vitro work confirmed that three CMV-associated chains recognize CMV antigens.

Healthy bone marrow donors made up the donor group. Both 60 Vbeta primers and 13 Jbeta primers went into the PCR. The protocol was immunoSEQ multiplex PCR, while the TCRdb copy is restricted to in-frame clones and leaves out a portion. The sample lists tens of thousands of clones, roughly four fifths occurring once. This clonotype was obtained from a man in his late teens or twenties in good health and CMV-seronegative. The sample taken for sequencing was PBMCs.

CDR3 residues: CASSLDSTNYGYTF. CDR3 sequence (DNA): TGTGCCAGCAGCTTGGACAGTACAAACTATGGCTACACCTTC. The genes are TRBV5-6 and TRBJ1-2; D not certain. CDR1 is SGHDT and CDR2 is YYEEEE in the germline V gene. V was shortened by 0 bases and J by 2 bases, with 8 bases between the two germline ends. The CDR3 totals 14 residues. Using reference TRBV5-6 and TRBJ1-2 for the parts outside the CDR3, the full variable domain is DAGVTQSPTHLIKTRGQQVTLRCSPKSGHDTVSWYQQALGQGPQFIFQYYEEEERQRGNFPDRFSGHQFPNYSSELNVNALLLGDSALYLCASSLDSTNYGYTFGSGTRLTVV.